This T cell receptor (beta chain) is drawn from a study of HIV-infected patients and healthy controls. Overall study context: All patients had undetectable virus after a further year of therapy, most of the 16 by the second bleed.

Germline CDR1 SGHTS, CDR2 YDEGEE. After removal of 2 bases from V and 0 bases from J, the junction contained 2 bases not matched to a gene. This CDR3 is built from 15 residues. By proportion, this clonotype is medium-sized. Antigen: not known. Alpha and beta constant-region primers primed reverse transcription of 500 to 550 ng RNA. Using multiplexing indices, alpha and beta chain libraries were generated apart by chain-specific third strand synthesis. TCRdb passed the 5' RACE reads through MiXCR, listing each CDR3 protein once. The data contain 5,000 to 7,000 distinct CDR3 sequences, around 9.5% of them singletons. Roughly three months, about 14 weeks, into antiretroviral therapy, follow-up blood was collected. Whole blood was used without fractionation, so all unsorted peripheral T cells were included. Findings and caveats of the study: Compared with controls, mean Gini indices were significantly raised in HIV-infected repertoires, possibly indicating oligoclonality. Unequal distinct sequence numbers between patients and controls complicated comparisons. Treated samples reflected only about three months of therapy, arguably too short to observe immune reconstitution.

Sample: blood, taken during antiretroviral therapy. This sequence originates from an adult with HIV infection. The chain joins TRBV5-8 to TRBJ1-1; 9 bases match TRBD1. The CDR3 DNA follows: TGTGCCAGCAGCTTAGGGACAGGGATGAACACTGAAGCTTTCTTT. This translates into CASSLGTGMNTEAFF.